Each of the 8 T cell receptor beta chains below was sequenced from the same sample in a study of metastatic and nonmetastatic thyroid tumors. Prior to thyroid surgery, none of the patients had received any treatment. MiXCR reprocessed the PCR reads for TCRdb. The repertoire holds more than 20,000 clones, with about 24% as singletons. The sample consisted of tumor tissue. These TCRs come from a female donor with papillary thyroid cancer or a benign thyroid nodule (not recorded which). Some clones in this sample may be carry-over from other donors' samples.

Concerning this clone itself: A read error may produce the germline difference seen at one junction end. V gene TRBV7-8 combines with J gene TRBJ2-1, with D tentatively TRBD2 (5 bases). This CDR3 contains 15 residues. Germline CDR1 is SGHVS and CDR2 is FQNEAQ. CDR3 in amino acids: CANSTDLVLGIEQFF. DNA of the CDR3: TGTGCCAACAGCACGGACTTAGTCCTCGGTATTGAGCAGTTCTTC. Drawing the rest from reference TRBV7-8 and TRBJ2-1, the complete variable domain is GAGVSQSPRYKVAKRGQDVALRCDPISGHVSLFWYQQALGQGPEFLTYFQNEAQLDKSGLPSDRFFAERPEGSVSTLKIQRTQQEDSAVYLCANSTDLVLGIEQFFGPGTRLTVL.

In this sample, this clone turned up many times. The chain carries TRBV5-1 and TRBJ1-3; perhaps TRBD1 as D (5 bases). Germline CDR1 SGHRS, CDR2 YFSETQ. V dropped 4 bases and J dropped 4 bases, with 9 bases sitting between them. The CDR3 has 13 amino acids. The CDR3 region has the DNA TGCGCCAGCAGCCGCGGGGCCGGAAACACCATATATTTT. It codes for CASSRGAGNTIYF. Using reference TRBV5-1 and TRBJ1-3 for the parts outside the CDR3, the full variable domain is KAGVTQTPRYLIKTRGQQVTLSCSPISGHRSVSWYQQTPGQGLQFLFEYFSETQRNKGNFPGRFSGRQFSNSRSEMNVSTLELGDSALYLCASSRGAGNTIYFGEGSWLTVV.

In its sample, this clone was seen many times. The chain combines TRBV15 with TRBJ1-5, with D hard to call. V was trimmed by 3 bases and J by 2 bases, leaving 14 bases between them. The CDR3 sequence is 16 residues long. Looked up from germline, CDR1 is LNHNV and CDR2 is YYDKDF (reference sequence). This CDR3 reads CATSSGRRSGNQPQHF. The CDR3 DNA reads TGTGCCACCAGCAGCGGAAGACGAAGTGGCAATCAGCCCCAGCATTTT.

This clone was recorded a few times. The V gene is TRBV27, the J gene TRBJ2-3; D is unclear. CDR1 is MNHEY and CDR2 is SMNVEV in the germline V gene (reference sequence). The ends were cut back, 6 bases at V and 0 bases at J, with 13 bases in the middle. The CDR3 is made up of 15 amino acids. CDR3 coding DNA: TGTGCCAGCAGCAGATCGCGAGTTAGCACAGATACGCAGTATTTT. It encodes CASSRSRVSTDTQYF.

On this clone: One end of the junction fails to match germline, which may point to a read error. The chain has TRBV5-1 and TRBJ2-5; D is tentatively TRBD1 or TRBD2 (6 bases each). This CDR3 has 15 residues. CDR1 is SGHRS, CDR2 YFSETQ, per germline. The CDR3 DNA sequence: TGCGCTAGCAGCTTGGTAGGGGGGTACCAAGAGACCCAGTACTTC. Its protein product is CASSLVGGYQETQYF.

As regards this clone: The junction does not match germline at one end; this may be a read error. This chain links TRBV2 with TRBJ2-3; 8 bases map to TRBD2. The germline V gene has CDR1 SNHLY and CDR2 FYNNEI. The CDR3 contains 17 residues. CDR3 nucleotide sequence: TGTTCCAGCAGTGAGGCTTTCACTAGCGGTTTCACAGATACGCAGTATTTT. It translates to CSSSEAFTSGFTDTQYF.

This clone is medium-sized in the sample. The chain recombines TRBV2 with TRBJ1-6; D might be TRBD1 (5 bases). Per germline, CDR1 SNHLY and CDR2 FYNNEI. Between the trimmed V and J ends, which lost 6 bases and 7 bases, there was a span of 7 bases. This CDR3 region has 12 residues. CDR3 in DNA: TGTGCCAGCAGAGGGGACAATTCACCCCTCCACTTT. As protein: CASRGDNSPLHF.

Here the CDR3 reads CDRSSSGNRAFYEQYF. The DNA of the CDR3 is TGTGACAGAAGTTCCTCCGGGAATAGAGCCTTCTACGAGCAGTACTTC. This chain links TRBV28 with TRBJ2-7; tentatively, D is TRBD2 (5 bases). CDR3 length: 16 amino acids. Per the germline V gene, CDR1 is MDHEN and CDR2 is SYDVKM.